Listed below are T cell receptor beta chains from one sample, sequenced in a study of blood T cell repertoires in COVID-19. This table comes from immunoSEQ multiplex PCR, and its TCRdb copy is limited to in-frame clones, with some not included. This table has about 140,000 clones, 75% to 85% appearing once. Sequencing was performed on peripheral blood. These receptors came from a man aged 55 to 70 with active or convalescent COVID-19. Both conserved end residues are part of each CDR3. Fields, in order: clone size, V gene, D gene, J gene, CDR3 length, CDR3 protein, CDR3 DNA. A D gene is named only where the DNA matches it firmly. Clone size appears in some rows only: once, few, many, or a class for an expanded clone.

clone size: NA; V gene: TRBV7-9; D gene: NA; J gene: TRBJ1-5; CDR3 length: 16; CDR3 protein: CASSSEGARFGQPQHF; CDR3 DNA: TGTGCCAGCAGCTCTGAAGGGGCGCGGTTTGGTCAGCCCCAGCATTTT
clone size: NA; V gene: TRBV18; D gene: TRBD1; J gene: TRBJ2-3; CDR3 length: 13; CDR3 protein: CASSLGQTDTQYF; CDR3 DNA: TGTGCCAGCTCACTGGGACAGACAGATACGCAGTATTTT
clone size: NA; V gene: TRBV6-5; D gene: NA; J gene: TRBJ1-1; CDR3 length: 11; CDR3 protein: CASLQGTEAFF; CDR3 DNA: TGTGCCAGTCTCCAGGGGACTGAAGCTTTCTTT
clone size: few; V gene: TRBV5-4; D gene: NA; J gene: TRBJ1-4; CDR3 length: 14; CDR3 protein: CASSLGAPNEKLFF; CDR3 DNA: TGTGCCAGCAGCTTGGGGGCGCCTAATGAAAAACTGTTTTTT
clone size: once; V gene: TRBV11-2; D gene: NA; J gene: TRBJ2-5; CDR3 length: 17; CDR3 protein: CASSLDSSRGFQETQYF; CDR3 DNA: TGTGCCAGCAGCTTAGATAGTAGCCGGGGTTTCCAAGAGACCCAGTACTTC
clone size: NA; V gene: TRBV18; D gene: NA; J gene: TRBJ1-1; CDR3 length: 13; CDR3 protein: CASSPPVTAEAFF; CDR3 DNA: TGTGCCAGCTCACCACCGGTAACAGCTGAAGCTTTCTTT
clone size: once; V gene: TRBV28; D gene: NA; J gene: TRBJ1-2; CDR3 length: 14; CDR3 protein: CASSLGSGIYGYTF; CDR3 DNA: TGTGCCAGCAGTTTAGGATCGGGGATCTATGGCTACACCTTC
clone size: NA; V gene: TRBV6-5; D gene: TRBD1; J gene: TRBJ1-5; CDR3 length: 15; CDR3 protein: CATQIDRGDNQPQHF; CDR3 DNA: TGTGCCACCCAGATTGACAGGGGGGACAATCAGCCCCAGCATTTT
clone size: NA; V gene: TRBV28; D gene: NA; J gene: TRBJ2-5; CDR3 length: 13; CDR3 protein: CASSLLALETQYF; CDR3 DNA: TGTGCCAGCAGTTTACTAGCGCTAGAGACCCAGTACTTC
clone size: NA; V gene: TRBV14; D gene: NA; J gene: TRBJ1-3; CDR3 length: 15; CDR3 protein: CASSIGWVLGNTIYF; CDR3 DNA: TGTGCCAGCAGCATCGGGTGGGTCCTCGGAAACACCATATATTTT
clone size: few; V gene: TRBV27; D gene: TRBD1; J gene: TRBJ1-1; CDR3 length: 15; CDR3 protein: CASSSDRAVDTEAFF; CDR3 DNA: TGTGCCAGCAGTTCGGACAGGGCCGTTGACACTGAAGCTTTCTTT
clone size: few; V gene: TRBV30; D gene: TRBD1; J gene: TRBJ1-1; CDR3 length: 13; CDR3 protein: CAWTGGMNTEAFF; CDR3 DNA: TGTGCCTGGACAGGGGGAATGAACACTGAAGCTTTCTTT
clone size: NA; V gene: TRBV7-8; D gene: NA; J gene: TRBJ2-1; CDR3 length: 18; CDR3 protein: CASSLAFYGGAAYNEQFF; CDR3 DNA: TGTGCCAGCAGCTTAGCGTTCTATGGGGGGGCGGCCTACAATGAGCAGTTCTTC
clone size: NA; V gene: TRBV6-4; D gene: NA; J gene: TRBJ1-2; CDR3 length: 13; CDR3 protein: CASSEYSTGGYTF; CDR3 DNA: TGTGCCAGCAGTGAATACAGTACAGGAGGCTACACCTTC
clone size: once; V gene: TRBV28; D gene: NA; J gene: TRBJ2-3; CDR3 length: 12; CDR3 protein: CAIGGTTDTQYF; CDR3 DNA: TGTGCCATAGGGGGTACCACAGATACGCAGTATTTT
clone size: once; V gene: TRBV19; D gene: NA; J gene: TRBJ1-5; CDR3 length: 18; CDR3 protein: CASSTTGPWRGSNQPQHF; CDR3 DNA: TGTGCCAGTAGTACGACGGGACCCTGGAGGGGTAGCAATCAGCCCCAGCATTTT
clone size: NA; V gene: TRBV6-5; D gene: TRBD1; J gene: TRBJ1-5; CDR3 length: 15; CDR3 protein: CASRTGGAGNQPQHF; CDR3 DNA: TGTGCCAGCAGGACAGGGGGCGCGGGCAATCAGCCCCAGCATTTT